The 7 T cell receptor beta chains presented below share a single source sample, sequenced in a study of blood T cells in healthy people across ages (dated by TCRdb to 2014 to 2015). Library prep was done by 5' RACE. Sequencing relied on an Illumina HiSeq 2500. A second PCR of 7 to 11 cycles was performed with a sample-barcoded 5' primer and a J-beta primer mix. Through fastp at Q25 and MiXCR, TCRdb rebuilt clones from the public reads, retaining in-frame beta chains. Each CDR3 protein appears once, grouped with its most common genes and DNA. This sample gives about 780,000 distinct CDR3 sequences in total; about 45% of them show up just once. 15% to 20% of the sample is taken by the ten largest. The sequenced material came from blood. The receptors shown here come from a man older than 75 in good health.

V and J are TRBV20-1 and TRBJ2-1; D is uncertain. The V gene's germline CDR1 is DFQATT and CDR2 SNEGSKA (reference sequence). V was clipped by 3 bases and J by 3 bases, with 15 bases between them. The CDR3 extends over 15 amino acids. CDR3: CSASYSRSGYNEQFF. The CDR3, as DNA: TGCAGTGCTAGTTACAGTCGGTCGGGCTACAATGAGCAGTTCTTC.

About this clonotype itself: One end of the junction does not line up with germline, which may come from a read error. The CDR3 sequence is CTISDLRTDTQYF. The CDR3 DNA reads TGTACCATCAGTGACCTGCGCACAGATACGCAGTATTTT. The chain recombines TRBV10-3 with TRBJ2-3; D uncertain. The CDR3 runs to 13 residues. The germline CDR1 and CDR2 sequences are ENHRY and SYGVKD.

This clonotype was counted only a few times. The rearrangement joins TRBV25-1 to TRBJ1-2; D not resolved. Trimming took 4 bases from V and 8 from J, leaving 17 bases between them. CDR1 and CDR2 (germline): MGHDK, SYGVNS. This CDR3 contains 14 residues. The CDR3 region is CASSGGLIGAGYTF. CDR3 bases: TGTGCCAGCAGTGGGGGTCTGATAGGAGCAGGCTACACCTTC.

This clonotype was counted only a few times. The chain carries TRBV29-1 and TRBJ2-7; perhaps TRBD1 as D (5 bases). The germline CDR1 and CDR2 sequences are SQVTM and ANQGSEA. Trimming stripped 7 bases from V and 0 bases from J, with 10 bases between. The CDR3 loop spans 12 amino acids. CDR3 nucleotide sequence: TGCAGCGCAAACACAGGCTCCTACGAGCAGTACTTC. Amino acids: CSANTGSYEQYF.

CDR3 sequence: CATGVGFFNEQFF. The DNA of the CDR3 is TGTGCCACAGGGGTCGGGTTCTTCAATGAGCAGTTCTTC. This chain connects TRBV15 to TRBJ2-1; TRBD1 is a possible D gene (5 bases). The CDR3 is made up of 13 amino acids. Trimming stripped 9 bases from V and 6 bases from J, with 15 bases between. Germline V lookup: CDR1 LNHNV, CDR2 YYDKDF (reference sequence).

This rearrangement joins TRBV9 to TRBJ2-1; the D is unclear. Germline V gene data show CDR1 as SGDLS and CDR2 as YYNGEE. This CDR3 is 17 amino acids long. Trimming cost V 0 bases and J 5 bases, with 18 bases left between them. This chain's CDR3 is CASSVGIWASLNNEQFF. CDR3 nucleotide sequence: TGTGCCAGCAGCGTAGGTATCTGGGCTAGTTTAAACAATGAGCAGTTCTTC.

This clonotype was found many times. The chain is built from TRBV5-1 and TRBJ2-1, with unresolved D. This CDR3 has 14 residues. CDR1 and CDR2 (germline): SGHRS, YFSETQ. Deletions cut 4 bases from V and 3 bases from J, with 11 bases between. The CDR3, as DNA: TGCGCCAGCAGCCCGGTGTCGTACTACAATGAGCAGTTCTTC. Amino acid sequence: CASSPVSYYNEQFF.